This T cell receptor beta chain was profiled in a study of blood T cells in healthy people across ages. Study results and caveats: Unknown CMV status may confound age-related changes in expanded clones.

Together with a sample-barcoded 5' primer, a J-beta primer mix was included in a second PCR lasting roughly 6 to 12 cycles. A template-switch adaptor with 12 random nucleotides tagged each cDNA molecule. TCRdb analysed the 5' RACE reads with MiXCR anew, one entry per CDR3 protein. The sample comprises about 1.1 million distinct CDR3 sequences, less than 45% of which are singletons, and about an eighth rests with the top ten. Germline V lookup: CDR1 LNHDA, CDR2 SQIVND (reference sequence). The CDR3 totals 17 residues. The ends were cut back, 4 bases at V and 7 bases at J, with 25 bases in the middle. RNA extraction gave at least 5.5 micrograms of total RNA per sample. Turning to this clonotype: Its specificity is not known.

This clonotype was obtained from a man between 18 and 35 years old in good health. The rearrangement joins TRBV19 to TRBJ1-2, with TRBD1 as a possible D gene (6 bases). The specimen sequenced was blood. This chain's CDR3 is CASSRRQGRGGVAGYTF. The CDR3 DNA is TGTGCCAGTAGTAGGCGGCAGGGGAGAGGTGGTGTGGCTGGCTACACCTTC.